In this sample, the clone carrying this T cell receptor (beta chain) turned up many times. The record originates from a study of T cells in Graves' hyperthyroidism and ophthalmopathy. Germline-derived CDR1 and CDR2 are GTSNPN and SVGIG (reference sequence). The ends were cut back, 1 base at V and 9 bases at J, with 12 bases in the middle. The CDR3 totals 13 residues. Regions amplified from RNA transcripts were the TCR beta CDR3 regions. A first-round RT-PCR of the TCR CDR3 used the HTBI primer set. TCRdb called the multiplex PCR reads again in MiXCR, with one record for every CDR3 protein. This table has 400,000 or so distinct CDR3 sequences, about 14% appearing once.

The receptor was derived from a man aged 50 or older with Graves' ophthalmopathy. The material sequenced was blood. The rearrangement joins TRBV30 to TRBJ2-2; D not certain. The CDR3 region is CAWSAGSRRELFF. The DNA of the CDR3 is TGTGCCTGGAGTGCGGGTTCGAGGCGGGAGCTGTTTTTT.